Listed below are T cell receptor beta chains from one sample, sequenced in a study of regulatory T cells in long-lasting Graves disease. TCRdb re-analysed the multiplex PCR reads in MiXCR, keeping a single row per CDR3 protein. The profile shows 350,000 to 450,000 distinct CDR3 sequences, 20% to 25% of them singletons. Material: peripheral blood mononuclear cells (PBMCs), obtained when the disease was refractory, from a patient treated with antithyroid drugs. The receptors here all came from a female donor with Graves disease. Both conserved end residues are part of each CDR3. D genes are given only for firm matches. Expanded clones are given a class, and other clones once, few, many or no size at all.

TRBD2	NA	TRBV29-1	TRBJ2-5	CSVARTSGRVAEETQYF	TGCAGCGTTGCCCGGACTAGCGGGAGAGTAGCGGAAGAGACCCAGTACTTC
NA	few	TRBV6-1	TRBJ2-6	CASSSFTDGPLGLANVLTF	TGTGCCAGCAGTTCCTTTACCGACGGGCCTCTGGGGTTGGCCAACGTCCTGACTTTC
TRBD2	many	TRBV11-2	TRBJ2-7	CASGPRDYSYEQYF	TGTGCCAGCGGTCCTAGGGACTACTCCTACGAGCAGTACTTC
TRBD2	few	TRBV5-1	TRBJ2-5	CASSLSHPAGMETQYF	TGCGCCAGCAGCTTGTCTCATCCAGCGGGAATGGAGACCCAGTACTTC
TRBD2	few	TRBV20-1	TRBJ2-1	CSARVPTSGEPNEQFF	TGCAGTGCTAGAGTCCCGACTAGCGGAGAGCCCAATGAGCAGTTCTTC
NA	NA	TRBV6-2/TRBV6-3	TRBJ2-2	CASSYLGPNTGELFF	TGTGCCAGCAGTTACTTGGGGCCTAACACCGGGGAGCTGTTTTTT
NA	NA	TRBV12-3/TRBV12-4	TRBJ2-2	CASSKGRAGELFF	TGTGCCAGCAGCAAGGGCAGGGCCGGGGAGCTGTTTTTT
NA	many	TRBV29-1	TRBJ1-2	CSVGDSSYGYTF	TGCAGCGTTGGCGATTCCTCCTATGGCTACACCTTC
NA	NA	TRBV15	TRBJ2-7	CATSRAASYEQYF	TGTGCCACCAGCAGAGCCGCCTCCTACGAGCAGTACTTC
NA	few	TRBV18	TRBJ2-5	CASSHLTTHQETQYF	TGTGCCAGCTCGCACCTTACAACCCACCAAGAGACCCAGTACTTC
NA	many	TRBV7-8	TRBJ1-1	CASSVLWGNTEAFF	TGTGCCAGCAGTGTGTTGTGGGGGAACACTGAAGCTTTCTTT
NA	NA	TRBV25-1	TRBJ2-7	CASSEGSWNYEQYF	TGTGCCAGCAGTGAAGGTTCCTGGAACTACGAGCAGTACTTC
NA	many	TRBV2	TRBJ2-7	CASRGSVPSAEQYF	TGTGCCAGCAGGGGTTCTGTCCCCAGCGCCGAGCAGTACTTC
NA	many	TRBV2	TRBJ1-6	CASSGNSPLHF	TGTGCCAGCAGTGGAAATTCACCCCTCCACTTT
TRBD2	NA	TRBV11-2	TRBJ2-1	CASSLAAGGLGNEQFF	TGTGCCAGCAGCTTAGCCGCGGGAGGGCTGGGCAATGAGCAGTTCTTC
TRBD1	NA	TRBV20-1	TRBJ1-2	CSATGGGYGYTF	TGCAGTGCTACAGGGGGCGGCTATGGCTACACCTTC
NA	NA	TRBV7-9	TRBJ2-2	CASSFQGTTGELFF	TGTGCCAGCAGCTTCCAGGGGACGACCGGGGAGCTGTTTTTT
TRBD2	NA	TRBV20-1	TRBJ2-7	CSARQRPGWSGGSGRGEQYF	TGCAGTGCAAGGCAACGGCCAGGGTGGTCGGGGGGTAGCGGGAGAGGTGAGCAGTACTTC
NA	NA	TRBV2	TRBJ2-1	CASSVGLDNEQFF	TGTGCCAGCAGTGTGGGGCTAGACAATGAGCAGTTCTTC
TRBD1	few	TRBV9	TRBJ1-2	CASSPWDRGDGYTF	TGTGCCAGCAGCCCCTGGGACAGGGGTGACGGCTACACCTTC
TRBD1	NA	TRBV10-3	TRBJ1-1	CAISEQGGVGTEAFF	TGTGCCATCAGTGAACAGGGGGGGGTCGGCACTGAAGCTTTCTTT
NA	once	TRBV6-1	TRBJ2-7	CASQTSADTYEQYF	TGTGCCAGCCAGACATCAGCCGACACCTACGAGCAGTACTTC
TRBD2	NA	TRBV7-9	TRBJ2-5	CASSEEAGVLGETQYF	TGTGCCAGCAGCGAAGAAGCGGGAGTATTGGGAGAGACCCAGTACTTC
NA	NA	TRBV2	TRBJ1-3	CASRAGNTIYF	TGTGCCAGCAGAGCTGGAAACACCATATATTTT
TRBD1	NA	TRBV5-1	TRBJ2-2	CASSLTPEGASLTGELFF	TGCGCCAGCAGCTTGACCCCCGAGGGGGCCAGTCTGACCGGGGAGCTGTTTTTT
TRBD1	many	TRBV7-2	TRBJ2-7	CASSSWDSPYEQYF	TGTGCCAGCAGCTCCTGGGACAGTCCATACGAGCAGTACTTC
NA	NA	TRBV10-2	TRBJ1-5	CASSRQESNQPQHF	TGCGCCAGCAGCAGACAGGAGAGCAATCAGCCCCAGCATTTT
NA	NA	TRBV6-1	TRBJ2-7	CASSGSYRFHEQYF	TGTGCCAGCAGTGGAAGTTACAGGTTCCACGAGCAGTACTTC
TRBD1	many	TRBV6-1	TRBJ2-4	CASSPGEDRAQRGQYF	TGTGCCAGCAGTCCGGGAGAGGACAGGGCTCAAAGGGGTCAGTACTTC
NA	NA	TRBV5-6	TRBJ1-4	CASSLGTSELFF	TGTGCCAGCAGCTTGGGCACTTCGGAACTGTTTTTT
TRBD2	NA	TRBV5-1	TRBJ2-1	CASSLASGSITFVNEQFF	TGCGCCAGCAGCTTGGCCAGCGGGAGTATAACTTTCGTCAATGAGCAGTTCTTC
NA	NA	TRBV7-7	TRBJ2-2	CASSNGLVTNTGELFF	TGTGCTAGCAGCAACGGTCTGGTAACGAACACCGGGGAGCTGTTTTTT
NA	many	TRBV12-5	TRBJ2-7	CASGSDFGTYEQYF	TGTGCTAGTGGTTCCGACTTCGGGACCTACGAGCAGTACTTC
NA	NA	TRBV11-2	TRBJ1-1	CASSLGQINTEAFF	TGTGCCAGCAGCTTAGGACAGATAAACACTGAAGCTTTCTTT
TRBD1	NA	TRBV11-2	TRBJ2-7	CASSPRQGVTFYEQYF	TGTGCCAGCAGCCCTAGACAGGGGGTCACCTTCTACGAGCAGTACTTC
NA	many	TRBV20-1	TRBJ1-1	CSARGDVQEAFF	TGCAGTGCTAGGGGGGACGTTCAAGAAGCTTTCTTT
NA	many	TRBV28	TRBJ1-2	CASSLLSRSDGYTF	TGTGCCAGCAGTTTATTGTCCAGGTCTGATGGCTACACCTTC
NA	many	TRBV20-1	TRBJ2-7	CSARGLGGSYEQYF	TGCAGTGCTAGAGGCCTCGGGGGCTCCTACGAGCAGTACTTC
TRBD1	many	TRBV11-1	TRBJ2-7	CASSLTGQGGGEQYF	TGTGCCAGCAGCTTGACCGGACAGGGCGGCGGCGAGCAGTACTTC
TRBD1	few	TRBV19	TRBJ2-6	CASSRTGVVPGANVLTF	TGTGCCAGTAGCCGGACAGGGGTTGTTCCTGGGGCCAACGTCCTGACTTTC
TRBD1	few	TRBV20-1	TRBJ2-5	CSAARDRGREETQYF	TGCAGTGCTGCAAGGGACAGGGGGCGAGAAGAGACCCAGTACTTC
TRBD1	NA	TRBV9	TRBJ1-2	CASSARDRTYGYTF	TGTGCCAGCAGCGCCCGGGACAGAACTTATGGCTACACCTTC
NA	many	TRBV5-5	TRBJ1-1	CASSLSVVGATEAFF	TGTGCCAGCAGCTTGAGTGTAGTAGGAGCCACTGAAGCTTTCTTT
TRBD2	many	TRBV6-1	TRBJ2-7	CATLDSGEVYF	TGTGCCACCCTCGACAGCGGGGAGGTGTACTTC